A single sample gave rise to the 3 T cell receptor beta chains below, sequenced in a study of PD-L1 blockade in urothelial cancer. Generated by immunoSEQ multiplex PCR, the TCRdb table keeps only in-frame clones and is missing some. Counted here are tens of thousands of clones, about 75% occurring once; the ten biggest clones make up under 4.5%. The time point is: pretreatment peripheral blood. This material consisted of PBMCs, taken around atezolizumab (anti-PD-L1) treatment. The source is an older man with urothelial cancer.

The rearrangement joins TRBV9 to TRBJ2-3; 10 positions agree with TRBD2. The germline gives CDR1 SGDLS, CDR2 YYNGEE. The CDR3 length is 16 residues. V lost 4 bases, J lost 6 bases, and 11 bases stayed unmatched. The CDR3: CASSPAGGSGGDTQYF. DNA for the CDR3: TGTGCCAGCAGCCCAGCGGGGGGGTCCGGGGGGGATACGCAGTATTTT.

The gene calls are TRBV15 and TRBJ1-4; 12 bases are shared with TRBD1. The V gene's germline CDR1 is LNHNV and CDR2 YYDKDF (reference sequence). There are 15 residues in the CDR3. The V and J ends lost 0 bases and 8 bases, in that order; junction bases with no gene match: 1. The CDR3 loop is CATSRDGTGGEKLFF. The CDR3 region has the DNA TGTGCCACCAGCAGAGACGGGACAGGGGGCGAAAAACTGTTTTTT.

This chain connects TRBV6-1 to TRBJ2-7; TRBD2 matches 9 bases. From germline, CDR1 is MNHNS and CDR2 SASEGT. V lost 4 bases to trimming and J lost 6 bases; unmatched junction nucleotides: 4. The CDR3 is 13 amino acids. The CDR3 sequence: CASSGGREGEQYF. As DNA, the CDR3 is TGTGCCAGCAGTGGCGGGAGGGAGGGCGAGCAGTACTTC.